The clone carrying this TCR beta chain appeared a few times. Documented time point: recipient sample about 28 days before transplant, after cytoreduction. These data belong to a study of T cell clonotyping in hematopoietic cell transplantation. CDR3 length: 12 amino acids. V was clipped by 3 bases and J by 2 bases, with 5 bases between them. Per germline, CDR1 MNHNS and CDR2 SASEGT. TCRdb's table, derived via immunoSEQ multiplex PCR, lists solely in-frame clones and lacks some. The sample lists 25,000 or so clones; roughly 71% were seen once. This receptor was identified in a man in his fifties or sixties with myelodysplastic syndrome. Some clones in this sample may be carry-over from other donors' samples. The sample consisted of peripheral blood mononuclear cells, taken before stem cell transplant. The chain employs TRBV6-1 and TRBJ2-7, with D uncertain. The DNA for the CDR3 is TGTGCCAGCAGTGACGGACCCTACGAGCAGTACTTC. As protein: CASSDGPYEQYF.